These 27 T cell receptor beta chains were all obtained from the same sample, sequenced in a study of blood T cell repertoires in COVID-19. Using immunoSEQ multiplex PCR, the repertoire was profiled, and TCRdb retains in-frame clones only, with some absent. The repertoire holds about 320,000 clones, with more than 70% as singletons. The sample consisted of peripheral blood. These TCRs come from a man aged 18 to 29 who had recovered from COVID-19.

CDR3 in amino acids: CATSRGQGKTEAFF. CDR3 DNA sequence: TGTGCCACCAGCAGAGGGCAGGGAAAGACTGAAGCTTTCTTT. J is TRBJ1-1 and V is TRBV15, with D possibly TRBD1 on 5 matching bases. V was cut by 1 base and J by 5 bases, with 11 bases left in between. Germline V gene lookup returns CDR1 LNHNV and CDR2 YYDKDF (reference sequence). There are 14 residues in the CDR3.

V is TRBV18 and J is TRBJ1-5; 7 nucleotides match TRBD1. Per the germline V gene, CDR1 is KGHSH and CDR2 is LQKENI. This CDR3 contains 16 residues. Losses at the gene ends were 2 bases for V and 4 bases for J; bases not matched to a gene: 8. The CDR3 loop reads CASSPELTGSNQPQHF. DNA of the CDR3: TGTGCCAGCTCACCAGAACTGACAGGGTCTAATCAGCCCCAGCATTTT.

This clone was seen a single time. The J gene is TRBJ1-5, the V gene TRBV4-1; 7 nucleotides agree with TRBD1. The CDR3 runs 16 residues. J was trimmed by 5 bases and V by 3 bases; bases with no gene match: 10. Germline CDR1 MGHRA, CDR2 YSYEKL. The CDR3 spells CASSQYQGTGDQPQHF. CDR3 nucleotide sequence: TGCGCCAGCAGCCAGTATCAGGGAACAGGGGATCAGCCCCAGCATTTT.

The J gene is TRBJ2-1, the V gene TRBV11-2; tentative D call: TRBD2 (5 bases). The CDR3 runs to 14 residues. Germline V gene sequence: CDR1 SGHAT, CDR2 FQNNGV. Trimming took 5 bases from V and 5 from J, leaving 13 bases between them. The CDR3 coding sequence is TGTGCCAGCAGCCCGGACTCTTGGAACAATGAGCAGTTCTTC. This codes for CASSPDSWNNEQFF.

The V gene is TRBV6-5, the J gene TRBJ1-5; D unresolved. The CDR3 is made up of 13 amino acids. Germline V gene lookup returns CDR1 MNHEY and CDR2 SVGAGI. Trimming left V 6 bases short and J 6 bases short, with 12 bases between. The CDR3 spells CASRQETGQPQHF. DNA for the CDR3: TGTGCCAGCAGGCAAGAGACGGGTCAGCCCCAGCATTTT.

CDR3 bases: TGTGCCAGCAGCCCATCGAATGGACAGGGGACACCCGCAGATACGCAGTATTTT. Translation gives CASSPSNGQGTPADTQYF. This chain joins TRBV9 and TRBJ2-3; 9 nucleotides line up with TRBD1. The CDR3 consists of 18 residues. V lost 4 bases, J lost 4 bases, and 16 bases stayed unmatched. Germline loops: CDR1 SGDLS, CDR2 YYNGEE.

This clone was found once. V and J are TRBV4-1 and TRBJ2-1, with TRBD1 matching 10 bases. The germline V gene encodes CDR1 MGHRA and CDR2 YSYEKL. This CDR3 spans 17 amino acids. V lost 2 bases to trimming and J lost 3 bases; unmatched junction nucleotides: 7. The CDR3, as DNA: TGCGCCAGCAGCCAACGGTGGACAGGGGGGAGCTACAATGAGCAGTTCTTC. The encoded protein is CASSQRWTGGSYNEQFF.

The genes are TRBV7-2 and TRBJ2-7; maybe TRBD2 (5 bases). Trimming took 1 base from V and 5 from J, leaving 18 bases between them. The germline V gene encodes CDR1 SGHTA and CDR2 FQGNSA. The CDR3 is 16 residues long. The CDR3 protein is CASSLDGRLSGDEQYF. CDR3 DNA sequence: TGTGCCAGCAGCTTAGATGGGAGACTATCCGGCGACGAGCAGTACTTC.

With respect to this clone: Other nucleotide sequences from this sample produce the same CDR3. This chain links TRBV27 with TRBJ2-1; 9 bases map to TRBD2. The J segment lost 0 bases and the V segment lost 0 bases, leaving 0 bases of the junction unmatched. The CDR3 runs 16 residues. CDR1 MNHEY and CDR2 SMNVEV come from the germline V gene (reference sequence). The CDR3 nucleotides read TGTGCCAGCAGTTTATCTAGCGGGGGCTCCTACAATGAGCAGTTCTTC. Protein product: CASSLSSGGSYNEQFF.

In its sample, this clone was seen a few times. This sequence joins TRBV3-1 (or the pseudogene TRBV3-2) and TRBJ1-3; no clear D. V lost 8 bases, J lost 8 bases, and 10 bases lay in between. CDR3 length equals 11 residues. Per the germline V gene, CDR1 is LGHDT and CDR2 is YNNKEL (reference sequence). This CDR3 is CASDSGDTIYF. For the CDR3, the DNA is TGTGCCAGCGACTCCGGAGACACCATATATTTT.

This chain links TRBV9 with TRBJ1-2; the match to TRBD1 covers 9 bases. Germline CDR1 and CDR2: SGDLS and YYNGEE. The CDR3 is 15 amino acids. After removal of 3 bases from V and 1 base from J, the junction contained 4 bases not matched to a gene. The CDR3 protein is CASSARQGDNYGYTF. CDR3 in DNA: TGTGCCAGCAGCGCCAGACAGGGGGATAACTATGGCTACACCTTC.

Notes on this clone: The same CDR3 is also encoded by other DNA sequences in this sample. V is TRBV4-1 and J is TRBJ2-7; weak D call: TRBD1 (6 bases). Deletions cut 0 bases from V and 3 bases from J, with 9 bases between. The germline gives CDR1 MGHRA, CDR2 YSYEKL. The CDR3 consists of 14 residues. CDR3 sequence reads: CASSQEGRGYEQYF. The CDR3 DNA follows: TGCGCCAGCAGCCAAGAGGGCAGGGGCTACGAGCAGTACTTC.

The chain combines TRBV3-1 (or the pseudogene TRBV3-2) with TRBJ1-4; 7 positions agree with TRBD1. CDR1 is LGHDT and CDR2 is YNNKEL in the germline V gene (reference sequence). The CDR3 is 13 amino acids. V shed 3 bases and J 10 bases; nucleotides not matched to a gene: 5. The CDR3 sequence is CASSHTGDGKLFF. CDR3 bases: TGTGCCAGCAGCCACACAGGGGATGGAAAACTGTTTTTT.

The chain employs TRBV2 and TRBJ2-1; 10 bases are shared with TRBD2. The CDR3 is 14 amino acids. Germline-derived CDR1 and CDR2 are SNHLY and FYNNEI. V lost 2 bases, J lost 9 bases, and 4 bases stayed unmatched. This CDR3 reads CASSERLAGAEQFF. The CDR3 DNA reads TGTGCCAGCAGTGAAAGGCTAGCGGGAGCTGAGCAGTTCTTC.

The rearrangement links TRBV12-3 or TRBV12-4 to TRBJ2-7, with D possibly TRBD1 on 5 matching bases. CDR3 length: 13 residues. The V and J ends lost 6 bases and 7 bases respectively, with 16 bases between them. CDR3 bases: TGTGCCAGCAGACCTAGGGGTCCCGGTGAGCAGTACTTC. It yields the protein CASRPRGPGEQYF.

V gene TRBV19 combines with J gene TRBJ1-2; TRBD1 matches at 7 bases. Germline values: CDR1 LNHDA, CDR2 SQIVND (reference sequence). This CDR3 region has 14 residues. V was pared by 3 bases and J by 8 bases, with 9 bases of the junction left unmatched. The CDR3 DNA sequence: TGTGCCAGTAGTATCGGAGGAGGGGGCGACGGCTACACCTTC. Translation gives CASSIGGGGDGYTF.

This clone was recorded once. This chain uses TRBV9 with TRBJ2-3; 8 nucleotides agree with TRBD1. The CDR3 totals 14 residues. Trimming took 4 bases from V and 2 from J; bases not matched to a gene: 3. Germline V gene lookup returns CDR1 SGDLS and CDR2 YYNGEE. The CDR3 nucleotides read TGTGCCAGCAGCCCGGACAGGGACACAGATACGCAGTATTTT. It specifies CASSPDRDTDTQYF. The whole variable domain, remainder taken from reference TRBV9 and TRBJ2-3, is DSGVTQTPKHLITATGQRVTLRCSPRSGDLSVYWYQQSLDQGLQFLIQYYNGEERAKGNILERFSAQQFPDLHSELNLSSLELGDSALYFCASSPDRDTDTQYFGPGTRLTVL.

The chain uses TRBV19 and TRBJ2-7; D perhaps matches TRBD1 (5 bases). Per the germline V gene, CDR1 is LNHDA and CDR2 is SQIVND (reference sequence). The CDR3 is 12 amino acids. V was pared by 10 bases and J by 4 bases, with 14 bases between. CDR3 in DNA: TGTGCCACCACAGGTTCGGGTTACGAGCAGTACTTC. Translating gives CATTGSGYEQYF.

The gene calls are TRBV19 and TRBJ1-1; 8 bases agree with TRBD1. V shed 1 base and J 0 bases; nucleotides not matched to a gene: 4. The CDR3 covers 16 residues. Germline V lookup: CDR1 LNHDA, CDR2 SQIVND (reference sequence). In nucleotides, the CDR3 is TGTGCCAGTAGTATAGGTTGGACAGGGATGAACACTGAAGCTTTCTTT. The encoded protein is CASSIGWTGMNTEAFF.

The rearrangement uses TRBV6-1 and TRBJ2-2; 10 positions match TRBD2. The CDR3 has 16 amino acids. Germline V gene lookup returns CDR1 MNHNS and CDR2 SASEGT. V trimming: 1 base; J trimming: 6 bases; junction bases outside the gene matches: 5. CDR3 in amino acids: CASSEGLAGAPGELFF. CDR3 bases: TGTGCCAGCAGTGAAGGTCTAGCGGGAGCTCCCGGGGAGCTGTTTTTT.

This clone was observed a handful of times. The J gene is TRBJ2-2, the V gene TRBV7-9; D gene ambiguous. Germline lookup yields CDR1 SEHNR and CDR2 FQNEAQ (reference sequence). The ends were cut back, 5 bases at V and 2 bases at J, with 9 bases in the middle. This CDR3 region has 14 residues. The CDR3 sequence is CASSLVFNTGELFF. The CDR3 bases are TGTGCCAGCAGCCTCGTGTTTAACACCGGGGAGCTGTTTTTT.

The chain has TRBV9 and TRBJ2-7, with D maybe TRBD2 (6 bases). V was pared by 4 bases and J by 2 bases, with 19 bases between. CDR3 length: 16 amino acids. Germline CDR1 reads SGDLS; CDR2 reads YYNGEE. CDR3 nucleotide sequence: TGTGCCAGCAGCCCCGGGAGTGGAATCGGGGCCTACGAGCAGTACTTC. Amino acids: CASSPGSGIGAYEQYF.

The V gene is TRBV10-2, the J gene TRBJ2-4, with 7 bases lining up with TRBD1. This CDR3 has 16 residues. Germline V CDR1 and CDR2: WSHSY, SAAADI. The V gene end was trimmed by 2 bases and the J gene end by 8 bases; junction bases not matched to a gene: 12. CDR3 residues: CASSEPLLGQAYIQYF. Written as DNA, the CDR3 is TGCGCCAGCAGTGAGCCGCTTTTAGGACAGGCCTACATTCAGTACTTC.

This CDR3 reads CASSLGGSVYNEQFF. CDR3 nucleotides: TGTGCCAGCAGCTTGGGCGGGAGCGTCTACAATGAGCAGTTCTTC. The chain joins TRBV5-6 to TRBJ2-1; 7 positions match TRBD2. The length of the CDR3 is 15 residues. Germline assignment: CDR1 SGHDT and CDR2 YYEEEE. Trimming at V came to 0 bases and at J to 3 bases, leaving 3 bases not matched to a gene.

CDR3 DNA sequence: TGCGCCAGTAGAAACCAATGGTCCTACGAGCAGTACTTC. Translated, it gives CASRNQWSYEQYF. The J gene is TRBJ2-7, the V gene TRBV5-1; D not certain. Germline V gives CDR1 SGHRS, CDR2 YFSETQ. V shed 8 bases and J shed 1 base, with 13 bases lying between them. The CDR3 runs to 13 residues.

The V call is TRBV10-3, the J call TRBJ1-6; D remains unclear. The CDR3 totals 15 residues. The germline V gene has CDR1 ENHRY and CDR2 SYGVKD. V dropped 2 bases and J dropped 7 bases, with 12 bases sitting between them. The CDR3 sequence: CAISEPTAGNSPLHF. As DNA, the CDR3 is TGTGCCATCAGTGAGCCCACCGCCGGGAATTCACCCCTCCACTTT.

DNA of the CDR3: TGCGCCAGCAGCTTGGTGGGGACAGTTAATGAAAAACTGTTTTTT. Amino acids: CASSLVGTVNEKLFF. The rearrangement joins TRBV5-1 to TRBJ1-4; 7 nucleotides line up with TRBD1. This CDR3 comprises 15 residues. Trimming removed 0 bases from V and 4 bases from J; junction bases left unmatched: 3. CDR1 is SGHRS, CDR2 YFSETQ, per germline.